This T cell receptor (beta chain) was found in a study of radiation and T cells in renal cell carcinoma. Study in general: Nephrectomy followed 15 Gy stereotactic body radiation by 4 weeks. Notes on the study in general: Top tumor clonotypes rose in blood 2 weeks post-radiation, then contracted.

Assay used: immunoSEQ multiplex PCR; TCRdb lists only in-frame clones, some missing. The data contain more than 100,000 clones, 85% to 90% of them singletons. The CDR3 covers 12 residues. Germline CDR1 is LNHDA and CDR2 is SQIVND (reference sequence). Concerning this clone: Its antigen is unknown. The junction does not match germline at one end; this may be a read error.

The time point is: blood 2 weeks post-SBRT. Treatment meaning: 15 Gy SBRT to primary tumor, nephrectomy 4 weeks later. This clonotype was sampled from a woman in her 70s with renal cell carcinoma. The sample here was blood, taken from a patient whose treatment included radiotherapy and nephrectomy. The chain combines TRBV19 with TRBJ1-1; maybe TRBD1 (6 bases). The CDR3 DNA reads TGTGCCAGTCAAAGCGGGGGGGCTGAGGCTTTCTTT. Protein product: CASQSGGAEAFF.